This T cell receptor (beta chain) was sequenced in a study of vaccination and CD4 T cells after COVID-19 (dated by TCRdb to 2022 to 2024). Study-wide context: In the convalescent cohort there were six males and four females, among whom were two Hispanic individuals, seven Caucasians, two Asians and one multiracial person. Participants received two doses of either the Pfizer-BioNTech BNT162b2 vaccine (n=8) or the Moderna mRNA-1273 vaccine (n=2). The spike-specific CD4+ TCR repertoire was compared before and after mRNA vaccination in approximately ten COVID-19 convalescent patients and a handful of infection-naive healthy vaccine recipients. Post-COVID blood samples from convalescent patients were collected a median of roughly 100 days after diagnosis, with a range of 35 to 161 days. The cultures were stimulated with overlapping spike peptide pools from SARS-CoV-2 and from the common cold coronaviruses HCoV-NL63, HCoV-OC43 and HCoV-229E. In control cultures, a CEFX viral epitope pool was used as positive control, an HIV-1 Nef peptide pool was used as negative control, or no peptide was added. The time from the second vaccine dose to post-vaccine blood sampling had a median of roughly 72 days and ranged from about 14 to 250 days.

Paper-wide results and their limitations: In convalescent patients, a median roughly 85% of post-vaccine SARS-CoV-2-reactive clones were detected only after vaccination, and vaccine-specific priming was suggested by this finding. Relatively few convalescent patients were included in the study, and early timepoints after natural infection were not analyzed. Of the vaccine-specific clones found in convalescent patients, nearly all (304 of 307) were mono-reactive for SARS-CoV-2 spike instead of being cross-reactive with common cold coronaviruses. Although the median number of SARS-CoV-2-reactive clonotypes went up from some 23 after infection to more than 30 after vaccination, the increase was not significant.

The library was prepared using PCR. TCR sequencing of DNA from cultured CD4+ T cells used the Oncomine TCR Beta short-read assay at the Johns Hopkins FTIC core. The QIAamp micro DNA kit was used to extract genomic DNA from the cultured CD4+ T cells. The Oncomine TCR Beta libraries from cultured CD4+ T cells were pooled using unique dual indexes and then sequenced on an Illumina iSeq 100. From the authors' description of their analysis: Non-productive sequences were filtered out, and CDR3s that did not start with C, did not end with F or W, or were shorter than 7 amino acids were discarded. The MANAFEST web application was used to identify antigen-specific clonotypes by comparing peptide-stimulated wells against reference wells and other culture wells. For a clone to be called positive, the clone needed an FDR below 0.05, an odds ratio above 5, and a productive frequency above 0.1% in at least two of three replicate wells. Cross-reactive clonotypes were defined as significantly expanded in both SARS-CoV-2 spike wells and at least one common cold coronavirus spike condition. CDR3 homology was assessed with Levenshtein distances (stringdist) and unrooted phylogenetic trees (ape) in R version 3.6.1. TCRdb passed the public sequencing reads through fastp at Q25 and MiXCR, retaining productive beta sequences. Every distinct CDR3 protein forms one entry, paired with its most common genes and DNA. The V and J calls here are based on TCRdb, not the publication. This sample is represented by about 21,000 distinct CDR3 sequences; about 38% of them were singletons. Together, the top ten hold around 27% of the sample.

As regards this clonotype: Its antigen is not yet known. No base qualities exist here, and no much larger clone lies one base off it.

The germline V gene encodes CDR1 LNHDA and CDR2 SQIVND (reference sequence). V and J lose 2 bases and 0 bases, and a span of 10 bases separates them. From its cysteine to its phenylalanine, the CDR3 spans 16 amino acids. Of all the DNA, just the CDR3 is kept, 48 bases in frame from base 1. The sample's treatment or condition, from its label and the paper: approximately nine-day PBMC culture with coronavirus spike peptide pools or control peptides (ViraFEST assay). The study used the ViraFEST assay, which expanded antigen-specific T cells with peptide pools and then identified expanded clonotypes by TCR sequencing. Negative nucleocapsid antibody tests before and after vaccination confirmed that the healthy vaccine recipients had no prior SARS-CoV-2 infection. Each well held fewer than 2.5 million PBMCs cultured with approximately 9.2 ug/ml peptide pools in IMDM containing approximately 5% human AB serum and 10 IU/ml IL-2. Half of the culture medium was replaced with fresh IL-2-containing medium on days 3 and 7. Once the cells had been in culture for about 10 days, the EasySep CD4+ T cell isolation kit was used to isolate CD4+ T cells by negative selection. Ficoll-Paque Plus gradient centrifugation was used to isolate PBMCs from whole blood, and the isolated PBMCs were then either used fresh or cryopreserved at -140C. In general, triplicate wells were set up for every culture condition.

The V and J segments used are TRBV19 and TRBJ1-4; possibly the D gene is TRBD1, per 6 matching bases. The TCR sequence derives from a human donor who received a COVID-19 vaccine. This specimen was CD4+ T cells from blood, cultured in vitro, taken before SARS-CoV-2 vaccination. The bases read TGTGCCAGTAGTATATATCCAGGGGCAACTAATGAAAAACTGTTTTTT. Protein translation: CASSIYPGATNEKLFF. The full variable domain, completed from the reference TRBV19 and TRBJ1-4 proteins outside the CDR3, reads DGGITQSPKYLFRKEGQNVTLSCEQNLNHDAMYWYRQDPGQGLRLIYYSQIVNDFQKGDIAEGYSVSREKKESFPLTVTSAQKNPTAFYLCASSIYPGATNEKLFFGSGTQLSVL.